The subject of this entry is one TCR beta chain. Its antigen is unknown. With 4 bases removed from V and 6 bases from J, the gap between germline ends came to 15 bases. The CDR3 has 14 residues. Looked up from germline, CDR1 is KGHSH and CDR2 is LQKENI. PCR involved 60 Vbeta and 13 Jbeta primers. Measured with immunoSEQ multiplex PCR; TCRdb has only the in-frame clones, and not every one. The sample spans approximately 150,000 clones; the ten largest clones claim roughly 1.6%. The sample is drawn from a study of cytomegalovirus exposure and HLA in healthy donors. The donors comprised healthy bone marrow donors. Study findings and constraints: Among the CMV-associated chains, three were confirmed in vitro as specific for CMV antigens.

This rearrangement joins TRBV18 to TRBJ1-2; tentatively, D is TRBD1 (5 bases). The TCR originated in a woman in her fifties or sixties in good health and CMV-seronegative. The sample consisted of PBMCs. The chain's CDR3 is CASSLTPGEDGYTF. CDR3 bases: TGTGCCAGCTCACTGACCCCGGGGGAGGATGGCTACACCTTC.